This T cell receptor (beta chain) was documented in a study of OX40 agonist ivuxolimab in advanced cancers. This clone was seen at least ten times. Its antigen is not identified. Study-level points and caveats: The average count of expanded clones was higher among CD8+ T cells than among CD4+. Clones of CD4+ and CD8+ blood T cells grew by week 6 at doses of 0.1 to 3.0 mg/kg.

Peripheral blood came from all dose cohorts at three timepoints. Produced via immunoSEQ multiplex PCR; TCRdb's table is partial and in-frame only. This sample has roughly 60,000 clones, with about 88% found just once. Germline V gives CDR1 DFQATT, CDR2 SNEGSKA (reference sequence). The CDR3 has 11 amino acids. V gave up 6 bases and J gave up 4 bases, with 7 bases separating them. The receptor's source is an adult with an advanced solid tumor such as melanoma, head and neck, liver or kidney cancer. The chain has TRBV20-1 and TRBJ2-1, with D unclear. The starting material was CD4+ or CD8+ T cells sorted from blood, obtained in a trial of the OX40 agonist ivuxolimab. The CDR3 DNA reads TGCAGTGCCAGAAGTTACAATGAGCAGTTCTTC. It is translated as CSARSYNEQFF.